This T cell receptor beta chain was identified in a study of T cell repertoires in cytomegalovirus infection. Study-wide context: Signatures in public TCR beta sequences pointed to both CMV infection and matching HLA type.

TCRdb independently ran MiXCR on the reads; one entry per CDR3 protein. The sample contains fewer than 550,000 distinct CDR3 sequences, approximately 10% of which appear only once. This CDR3 has 17 residues. V was pared by 4 bases and J by 0 bases, with 8 bases of the junction left unmatched. This clonotype was seen ten or more times. Antigen specificity is unknown. Findings of the study overall: Totalled public TCR beta family frequency picked out people who carried CMV plus the relevant HLA. The ex vivo response showed dominance by HLA-C-restricted CMV-specific TCR beta clonotypes.

The receptor comes from a human donor in good health (CMV status not recorded). Some clones in this sample may be carry-over from other donors' samples. V is TRBV12-3 or TRBV12-4 and J is TRBJ2-1, with 8 bases identical to TRBD2. The sequencing input was PBMCs. CDR3 protein: CASSSRTSGSSYNEQFF. CDR3 sequence (DNA): TGTGCCAGCAGTTCCCGTACTAGCGGTAGCTCCTACAATGAGCAGTTCTTC.